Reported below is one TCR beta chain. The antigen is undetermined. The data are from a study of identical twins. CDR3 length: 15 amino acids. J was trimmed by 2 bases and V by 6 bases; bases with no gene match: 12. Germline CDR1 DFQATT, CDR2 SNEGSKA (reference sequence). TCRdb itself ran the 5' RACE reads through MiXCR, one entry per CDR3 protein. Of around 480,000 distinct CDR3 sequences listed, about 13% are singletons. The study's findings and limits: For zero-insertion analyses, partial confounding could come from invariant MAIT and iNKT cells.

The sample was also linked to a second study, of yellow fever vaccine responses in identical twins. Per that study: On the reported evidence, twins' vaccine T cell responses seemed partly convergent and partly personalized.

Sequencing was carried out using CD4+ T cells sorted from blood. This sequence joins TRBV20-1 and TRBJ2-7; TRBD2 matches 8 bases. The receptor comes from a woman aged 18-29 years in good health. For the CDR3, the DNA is TGCAGTGCACAGAACGCCCAAGCGGGAGCCTACGAGCAGTACTTC. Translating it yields CSAQNAQAGAYEQYF.